This is a list of T cell receptor beta chains from one sample in a study of T-cell reconstitution after alpha-beta-depleted transplantation in children. MiXCR, run by TCRdb on the PCR reads, gives a single entry per CDR3 protein. The sample contains 530,000 or so distinct CDR3 sequences, 27% of which appear only once. Sequencing was performed on PBMCs, taken before TCRalphabeta/CD19-depleted stem cell transplant. All receptors come from a boy in the first two years of life with Wiskott-Aldrich syndrome, due to receive a stem cell transplant. Each CDR3 is given with its conserved first and last residue. D genes are given only for firm matches. Clone size is shown for a subset of rows, as once, few, many or a class of expanded clone.

>-|TRBV5-1|TRBJ2-3|many
TGCGCCAGCAGCTTGGCCGGGCAGGGCGGAGATACGCAGTATTTT
CASSLAGQGGDTQYF
>TRBD1|TRBV5-4|TRBJ1-4|-
TGTGCCAGCAGCTCTGACAGGGGGCGAAGTGAAAAACTGTTTTTT
CASSSDRGRSEKLFF
>-|TRBV7-3|TRBJ2-1|few
TGTGCCAGCAGCTCCCCCCGGGGTCAGGGGGGGACCGCCTACAATGAGCAGTTCTTC
CASSSPRGQGGTAYNEQFF
>-|TRBV20-1|TRBJ2-2|once
TGCAGTGCTAGAGTCTCGCAGGGGAGGACCGGGGAGCTGTTTTTT
CSARVSQGRTGELFF
>TRBD2|TRBV20-1|TRBJ2-7|few
TGCAGTGCTAGGAATCCGGGACTAGCGGGCAGGAGCTCCTACGAGCAGTACTTC
CSARNPGLAGRSSYEQYF
>-|TRBV19|TRBJ1-1|-
TGTGCCAGTAGTATTCCAGGGAGGGACACTGAAGCTTTCTTT
CASSIPGRDTEAFF
>-|TRBV12-3/TRBV12-4|TRBJ2-5|-
TGTGCCCGAGGAAGGGCCGGAGAGACCCAGTACTTC
CARGRAGETQYF
>TRBD1|TRBV5-1|TRBJ2-5|many
TGCGCCAGCAGCCCAGGACAGGGCAGAGAGACCCAGTACTTC
CASSPGQGRETQYF
>-|TRBV9|TRBJ2-1|-
TGTGCCAGCAGCGTATTCGGTAACCACAATGAGCAGTTCTTC
CASSVFGNHNEQFF
>TRBD2|TRBV5-5|TRBJ2-5|-
TGTGCCAGCAGCTCGCCGGGACTAGCGTCCCAAGAGACCCAGTACTTC
CASSSPGLASQETQYF
>TRBD1|TRBV5-1|TRBJ1-2|-
TGCGCCAGCAGCGGGGGACAGAGCTATGGCTACACCTTC
CASSGGQSYGYTF
>-|TRBV5-5|TRBJ2-3|-
TGTGCCAGCAGCTTGTACCAGTCCACAGATACGCAGTATTTT
CASSLYQSTDTQYF
>TRBD1|TRBV5-1|TRBJ2-3|-
TGCGCCAGCAGCCGGACAGGGGAATCCGATACGCAGTATTTT
CASSRTGESDTQYF
>TRBD2|TRBV7-9|TRBJ2-1|-
TGTGCCAGCAGCCTGCTAGCGGCTCCCTACAATGAGCAGTTCTTC
CASSLLAAPYNEQFF
>-|TRBV12-3/TRBV12-4|TRBJ1-2|few
TGTGCCAGCAGTTTATCACAGGGAGGGTCCTATGGCTACACCTTC
CASSLSQGGSYGYTF
>TRBD2|TRBV12-3/TRBV12-4|TRBJ2-7|few
TGCGCCAGCAGCTTGACTAGCGGGAGGGCCGGGGAGCAGTACTTC
CASSLTSGRAGEQYF
>-|TRBV2|TRBJ2-1|-
TGTGCCAGCAGTGAATCGGGGGTTATTGATGAGCAGTTCTTC
CASSESGVIDEQFF
>-|TRBV7-2|TRBJ2-1|-
TGTGCCAGCAGAGGAGCGGGCTACAATGAGCAGTTCTTC
CASRGAGYNEQFF
>TRBD2|TRBV7-2|TRBJ2-3|-
TGTGCCAGCAGCTTAGTGGGACTAGGTACAGATACGCAGTATTTT
CASSLVGLGTDTQYF
>TRBD2|TRBV5-5|TRBJ2-7|-
TGTGCCAGCAGCTTGCTCAGCGGGGGCGAGCAGTACTTC
CASSLLSGGEQYF
>TRBD1|TRBV20-1|TRBJ2-7|-
TGCAGTGCTAGAGATATGGACAGGGGCTACGAGCAGTACTTC
CSARDMDRGYEQYF
>-|TRBV9|TRBJ2-3|few
TGTGCCAGCAGCGTAGATCACAGCACAGATACGCAGTATTTT
CASSVDHSTDTQYF
>-|TRBV20-1|TRBJ1-5|few
TGCAGTGCTTCTGGAGGGTCTCAGCCCCAGCATTTT
CSASGGSQPQHF
>-|TRBV12-3/TRBV12-4|TRBJ1-1|-
TGTGCCAGCAGTTCGTTCGGGGCCCTGAACACTGAAGCTTTCTTT
CASSSFGALNTEAFF
>TRBD2|TRBV27|TRBJ2-5|few
TGTGCCAGCAGTTCCCTTTTAGCGGGAACGAAAGAGACCCAGTACTTC
CASSSLLAGTKETQYF
>-|TRBV27|TRBJ2-5|few
TGTGCCAGCAGATTCCAAACGTGGGGAGGTCAAGAGACCCAGTACTTC
CASRFQTWGGQETQYF
>TRBD2|TRBV19|TRBJ2-2|-
TGTGCCAGTAGTCCCGGGCGGGGGTTCACCGGGGAGCTGTTTTTT
CASSPGRGFTGELFF
>-|TRBV18|TRBJ2-5|once
TGTGCCAGCTCACCTAGGCAGGGGAGTGAGACCCAGTACTTC
CASSPRQGSETQYF
>-|TRBV5-1|TRBJ2-1|-
TGCGCCCCCCGACCAGCAAGGAGCTCCTACAATGAGCAGTTCTTC
CAPRPARSSYNEQFF
>-|TRBV29-1|TRBJ1-1|-
TGCAGCGGAATTGGAAGAATGAACACTGAAGCTTTCTTT
CSGIGRMNTEAFF
>TRBD2|TRBV7-2|TRBJ2-5|-
TGTGCCAGCAGCTCGTCAATACTAGCGGGATTAGCGGAGACCCAGTACTTC
CASSSSILAGLAETQYF
>-|TRBV2|TRBJ2-7|-
TGTGCCAGCAGTGTCGACAGCACCATCGAGCAGTACTTC
CASSVDSTIEQYF
>-|TRBV5-1|TRBJ2-2|-
TGCGCCAGCAGCTTGTACGTCGGGGAGCTGTTTTTT
CASSLYVGELFF
>-|TRBV14|TRBJ2-2|-
TGTGCCAGCAGGAGCATCCCGAACACCGGGGAGCTGTTTTTT
CASRSIPNTGELFF
>TRBD2|TRBV27|TRBJ2-4|few
TGTGCCAGCAGTCCGCGGACTAGCGGGAGTCACGAGTACTTC
CASSPRTSGSHEYF
>-|TRBV5-5|TRBJ1-5|-
TGTGCCAGCAGCCCGGACCTGGGGGGTCAGCCCCAGCATTTT
CASSPDLGGQPQHF
>-|TRBV5-1|TRBJ1-1|once
TGCGCCAGCAGCTTGGAAGCAGGGCCCACTGAAGCTTTGTTT
CASSLEAGPTEALF
>TRBD2|TRBV7-9|TRBJ2-1|once
TGTGCCAGCAGCGACCTAGCGGTTTCCTACAATGAGCAGTTCTTC
CASSDLAVSYNEQFF
>-|TRBV5-1|TRBJ1-1|-
TGCGCCAGCAGCTTGGCGGGGACGGCTGAAGCTTTCTTT
CASSLAGTAEAFF
>-|TRBV20-1|TRBJ2-5|-
TGCAGTGTCAGAGGGAGCCGACGACGATCTGAAGAGACCCAGTACTTC
CSVRGSRRRSEETQYF
>TRBD2|TRBV3-1|TRBJ2-7|few
TGTGCCAGCAGCCAAGTCGGGGGGACTAGCGGTAGGGAAGCCTACGAGCAGTACTTC
CASSQVGGTSGREAYEQYF
>TRBD2|TRBV20-1|TRBJ2-7|many
TGCAGTGCTAGGCGGACTAGCGGGAGGGCCGGCGAGCAGTACTTC
CSARRTSGRAGEQYF